One sample yielded the 27 T cell receptor beta chains listed below, sequenced in a study of identical twins. TCRdb ran MiXCR on the 5' RACE reads and lists one entry per CDR3 protein. The table has around 490,000 distinct CDR3 sequences, about 16% seen once. This sample also appeared in a second study, on yellow fever vaccine responses in identical twins.

The sequenced sample was CD4+ T cells sorted from blood. The source of these receptors is a woman aged 18-35 years in good health.

The sample holds a few counts of this clonotype. The chain recombines TRBV5-1 with TRBJ2-3; 11 bases agree with TRBD2. This CDR3 region has 16 residues. V dropped 4 bases and J dropped 0; count of bases not matched to a gene: 4. CDR1 SGHRS and CDR2 YFSETQ come from the germline V gene. The CDR3 bases are TGCGCCAGCAGCCACAGGACTAGCGGGAGCACAGATACGCAGTATTTT. Its protein product is CASSHRTSGSTDTQYF.

This clonotype was counted between two and nine times. The J gene is TRBJ2-3, the V gene TRBV29-1; TRBD2 agrees at 9 bases. Germline CDR1 reads SQVTM; CDR2 reads ANQGSEA. Unmatched junction bases numbered 9, after V lost 4 bases and J lost 1 base. This CDR3 has 16 residues. The CDR3 reads CSVGGELAGRTDTQYF. The CDR3 DNA follows: TGCAGCGTTGGGGGTGAACTAGCGGGCCGCACAGATACGCAGTATTTT.

This clonotype appeared a few times. This chain connects TRBV12-3 or TRBV12-4 to TRBJ2-7; 8 bases agree with TRBD1. V lost 11 bases and J lost 5; bases outside the gene matches: 5. This CDR3 spans 11 amino acids. CDR3 protein: CAAAGGNEQYV. The CDR3 DNA sequence: TGTGCCGCCGCAGGGGGCAACGAGCAGTACGTC.

V is TRBV6-2 or TRBV6-3 and J is TRBJ2-1; 9 bases align to TRBD2. Trimming at V came to 1 base and at J to 4 bases, leaving 20 bases not matched to a gene. This CDR3 is built from 21 residues. Germline V gene lookup returns CDR1 MNHEY and CDR2 SVGEGT. CDR3 loop: CASSYYPLFAGGPGLYNEQFF. As DNA, the CDR3 is TGTGCCAGCAGTTACTACCCCCTTTTTGCGGGAGGGCCAGGGTTGTACAATGAGCAGTTCTTC.

This chain joins TRBV7-2 and TRBJ2-3, with 7 positions matching TRBD2. The CDR3 has 18 residues. Germline CDR1 SGHTA, CDR2 FQGNSA. With 2 bases clipped from V and 3 bases from J, the junction kept 14 bases outside the gene matches. CDR3 sequence: CASSLSVHVGGYTDTQYF. In DNA form, the CDR3 reads TGTGCCAGCAGCTTATCGGTCCATGTGGGGGGGTATACAGATACGCAGTATTTT.

V usage is TRBV10-3 and J usage is TRBJ2-5; perhaps TRBD2 as D (5 bases). Trimming stripped 0 bases from V and 3 bases from J, with 14 bases between. The CDR3 loop spans 16 amino acids. CDR1 and CDR2 from the germline V gene are ENHRY and SYGVKD. CDR3 DNA: TGTGCCATCAGTGAGTCTGGCGGAGGAAAGAAAGAGACCCAGTACTTC. As protein: CAISESGGGKKETQYF.

The table lists this clonotype with a few counts. This chain joins TRBV5-5 and TRBJ2-7; D tentatively reads TRBD1 or TRBD2 (5 bases each). V was cut by 2 bases and J by 3 bases, with 18 bases left in between. Germline loops: CDR1 SGHKS, CDR2 YYEKEE (reference sequence). The CDR3 extends over 16 amino acids. The CDR3 loop reads CASSFGPGGTIYEQYF. The CDR3 region has the DNA TGTGCCAGCAGCTTCGGGCCTGGGGGTACCATCTACGAGCAGTACTTC. Based on the CDR3 plus reference TRBV5-5 and TRBJ2-7, the full variable domain is DAGVTQSPTHLIKTRGQQVTLRCSPISGHKSVSWYQQVLGQGPQFIFQYYEKEERGRGNFPDRFSARQFPNYSSELNVNALLLGDSALYLCASSFGPGGTIYEQYFGPGTRLTVT.

The rearrangement uses TRBV4-2 and TRBJ2-5; a weak D match, TRBD2 (5 bases). The CDR3 has 14 residues. V was clipped by 0 bases and J by 4 bases, with 9 bases between them. The germline CDR1 and CDR2 sequences are LGHNA and YNFKEQ. CDR3 protein: CASSQEVGRETQYF. Here the CDR3 DNA reads TGTGCCAGCAGCCAAGAAGTGGGGAGAGAGACCCAGTACTTC.

This clonotype was seen a handful of times. The J gene is TRBJ2-1, the V gene TRBV12-3 or TRBV12-4, with 7 bases aligning to TRBD2. V shed 3 bases, J shed 0 bases, and the junction held 8 bases outside the gene matches. The CDR3 contains 17 residues. Here the CDR3 DNA reads TGTGCCAGCAGTTTGGGTTTTAGGGACTACTCCTACAATGAGCAGTTCTTC. Its translation is CASSLGFRDYSYNEQFF.

DNA for the CDR3: TGTGCCAGCAAAGGACAGGTGGGCTCACCCCTCCACTTT. Its translation: CASKGQVGSPLHF. The chain combines TRBV25-1 with TRBJ1-6, with 7 bases fitting TRBD1. Per germline, CDR1 MGHDK and CDR2 SYGVNS. The junction had 7 bases not matched to a gene; V was cut back by 7 bases and J by 10 bases. The length of the CDR3 is 13 residues.

The chain is built from TRBV5-6 and TRBJ1-5; 7 nucleotides match TRBD1. Trimming took 4 bases from V and 2 from J; bases not matched to a gene: 6. CDR1 SGHDT and CDR2 YYEEEE come from the germline V gene. The CDR3 extends over 15 amino acids. CDR3 DNA: TGTGCCAGCAGCGCCAGGGGGGTGGGCAATCAGCCCCAGCATTTT. It is translated as CASSARGVGNQPQHF.

This clonotype was seen at least ten times. This chain joins TRBV4-1 and TRBJ1-5; the match to TRBD1 covers 8 bases. J lost 7 bases, V lost 3 bases, and 2 bases had no gene match. This CDR3 region has 13 residues. CDR1 and CDR2 (germline): MGHRA, YSYEKL. The CDR3 nucleotides read TGCGCCAGCAGCCAGGACAGGGTCCAGCCCCAGCATTTT. It codes for CASSQDRVQPQHF.

CDR3 sequence (DNA): TGCAGCGTCCGGACAGGGGGAAAGGAGACCCAGTACTTC. Its translation: CSVRTGGKETQYF. This chain links TRBV29-1 with TRBJ2-5; 10 positions match TRBD1. V trimming: 6 bases; J trimming: 5 bases; junction bases outside the gene matches: 6. The CDR3 is 13 amino acids. Germline lookup yields CDR1 SQVTM and CDR2 ANQGSEA. The complete variable domain, with remaining parts taken from reference TRBV29-1 and TRBJ2-5, reads SAVISQKPSRDICQRGTSLTIQCQVDSQVTMMFWYRQQPGQSLTLIATANQGSEATYESGFVIDKFPISRPNLTFSTLTVSNMSPEDSSIYLCSVRTGGKETQYFGPGTRLLVL.

This clonotype has more than one count but fewer than ten. Here the CDR3 DNA reads TGCGCCAGCAGCTCCGAGGGGGCCTACGAGCAGTACTTC. Translating it yields CASSSEGAYEQYF. The chain employs TRBV5-1 and TRBJ2-7; perhaps TRBD1 as D (6 bases). Trimming took 3 bases from V and 2 from J, leaving 9 bases between them. The CDR3 length is 13 residues. Germline V CDR1 and CDR2: SGHRS, YFSETQ. Looking up the rest from reference TRBV5-1 and TRBJ2-7 gives the full variable domain: KAGVTQTPRYLIKTRGQQVTLSCSPISGHRSVSWYQQTPGQGLQFLFEYFSETQRNKGNFPGRFSGRQFSNSRSEMNVSTLELGDSALYLCASSSEGAYEQYFGPGTRLTVT.

This clonotype was recorded at least ten times. The genes are TRBV12-3 or TRBV12-4 and TRBJ2-3; D gene uncertain. This CDR3 region has 12 residues. V was cut by 8 bases and J by 0 bases, with 6 bases left in between. The CDR3: CASRASTDTQYF. In DNA, the CDR3 is TGTGCCAGCCGGGCTAGCACAGATACGCAGTATTTT.

This clonotype was observed a handful of times. This chain's CDR3 is CASSLGGSTPREQYF. Written as DNA, the CDR3 is TGTGCCAGCAGCTTAGGCGGGAGCACCCCCCGGGAGCAGTACTTC. The chain links TRBV7-8 to TRBJ2-7; 7 bases are a match to TRBD2. This CDR3 is built from 15 residues. The trim removed 1 base at V and 7 bases at J, leaving 10 bases unmatched. Germline assignment: CDR1 SGHVS and CDR2 FQNEAQ.

The CDR3, as DNA: TGTGCCAGCTCACCGGCGACAGGTTTCGTGGGTTCACCCCTCCACTTT. Translated: CASSPATGFVGSPLHF. The gene calls are TRBV18 and TRBJ1-6, with D tentatively TRBD1 (6 bases). The CDR3 has 16 residues. The germline gives CDR1 KGHSH, CDR2 LQKENI. The ends were cut back, 3 bases at V and 9 bases at J, with 18 bases in the middle. The variable domain in full, completed from reference TRBV18 and TRBJ1-6, reads NAGVMQNPRHLVRRRGQEARLRCSPMKGHSHVYWYRQLPEEGLKFMVYLQKENIIDESGMPKERFSAEFPKEGPSILRIQQVVRGDSAAYFCASSPATGFVGSPLHFGNGTRLTVT.

J is TRBJ1-6 and V is TRBV11-2, with TRBD1 identical over 7 bases. The length of the CDR3 is 15 residues. Germline lookup yields CDR1 SGHAT and CDR2 FQNNGV. V lost 6 bases to trimming and J lost 6 bases; unmatched junction nucleotides: 8. CDR3 DNA sequence: TGTGCCAGCAGAGAAGAGACAGGGCGTAATTCACCCCTCCACTTT. Protein: CASREETGRNSPLHF.

The J gene is TRBJ2-7, the V gene TRBV20-1, with TRBD1 as a possible D gene (5 bases). Germline values: CDR1 DFQATT, CDR2 SNEGSKA (reference sequence). Trimming shortened V by 5 bases and J by 9 bases, and 17 bases separated the two germline ends. The CDR3 has 12 residues. CDR3 sequence: CSAPRNTQGQYF. CDR3 coding DNA: TGCAGTGCTCCGAGAAACACCCAGGGGCAGTACTTC.

This chain links TRBV28 with TRBJ2-1; a possible D gene is TRBD1 (5 bases). There are 14 residues in the CDR3. Per germline, CDR1 MDHEN and CDR2 SYDVKM. Deletions cut 6 bases from V and 0 bases from J, with 9 bases between. The DNA for the CDR3 is TGTGCCAGCAGACAGGTCTACTCCTACAATGAGCAGTTCTTC. Protein: CASRQVYSYNEQFF.

V and J are TRBV5-6 and TRBJ2-7; tentative D call: TRBD2 (7 bases). Germline CDR1 is SGHDT and CDR2 is YYEEEE. V gave up 3 bases and J gave up 2 bases, with 15 bases separating them. This CDR3 has 15 residues. The CDR3, as DNA: TGTGCCAGCAGCTCCAGACACGGGGGGCCCTACGAGCAGTACTTC. Translating it yields CASSSRHGGPYEQYF.

The rearrangement links TRBV20-1 to TRBJ2-7; 8 bases agree with TRBD2. V lost 2 bases, J lost 0 bases, and 6 bases stayed unmatched. The CDR3 is 15 residues long. Germline-derived CDR1 and CDR2 are DFQATT and SNEGSKA (reference sequence). The CDR3 region is CSARSGAGVSYEQYF. CDR3 nucleotide sequence: TGCAGTGCTAGAAGTGGAGCGGGAGTCTCCTACGAGCAGTACTTC.

This clonotype was counted between two and nine times. V and J are TRBV27 and TRBJ1-1, with a possible D match to TRBD1 (6 bases). V lost 5 bases and J lost 2, with 21 bases in between. In germline, CDR1 is MNHEY, CDR2 SMNVEV (reference sequence). The CDR3 totals 17 residues. CDR3 DNA sequence: TGTGCCAGCAGTCCGCAACCCTCGGGACAATTTAACACTGAAGCTTTCTTT. Amino acid sequence: CASSPQPSGQFNTEAFF.

This clonotype was seen only a few times. This chain joins TRBV4-2 and TRBJ2-3; 13 bases are shared with TRBD2. The V gene's germline CDR1 is LGHNA and CDR2 YNFKEQ. The CDR3 runs to 20 residues. V lost 0 bases and J lost 2; bases outside the gene matches: 11. The CDR3 coding sequence is TGTGCCAGCAGCCAAGATCGGACTAGCGGGGGCCCCCCGATCACAGATACGCAGTATTTT. Protein product: CASSQDRTSGGPPITDTQYF.

The V and J genes are TRBV29-1 and TRBJ2-4, with 11 positions matching TRBD1. The CDR3 extends over 13 amino acids. Germline CDR1 reads SQVTM; CDR2 reads ANQGSEA. V was pared by 3 bases and J by 9 bases, with 4 bases of the junction left unmatched. CDR3 coding DNA: TGCAGCGTTGAGGACAGGGGGCTGGGCATTCAGTACTTC. The encoded protein is CSVEDRGLGIQYF.

This clonotype was seen ten or more times. This chain links TRBV29-1 with TRBJ2-1, with D hard to call. From germline, CDR1 is SQVTM and CDR2 ANQGSEA. V lost 0 bases and J lost 6, with 9 bases in between. The CDR3 has 13 amino acids. CDR3 protein: CSVEEEPSNEQFF. The CDR3 coding sequence is TGCAGCGTTGAAGAGGAACCTTCCAATGAGCAGTTCTTC.

In this sample, this clonotype turned up a few times. The chain carries TRBV3-1 and TRBJ1-1; D may be TRBD1 (5 bases). This CDR3 contains 13 residues. Germline lookup yields CDR1 LGHDT and CDR2 YNNKEL (reference sequence). Trimming left V 4 bases short and J 4 bases short, with 10 bases between. The CDR3 protein is CASSPVGATEAFF. In DNA, the CDR3 is TGTGCCAGCAGCCCTGTCGGGGCCACTGAAGCTTTCTTT.